The TCR beta chain under discussion was sequenced for a study of blood T cell repertoires in COVID-19. V dropped 6 bases and J dropped 8 bases, with 19 bases sitting between them. CDR3 length: 14 residues. The germline V gene has CDR1 MNHEY and CDR2 SVGAGI. Profiled with immunoSEQ multiplex PCR; TCRdb holds only in-frame clones, not every one. Of approximately 97,000 clones listed, approximately 90% were seen once; the top ten hold around 1.7%. This chain uses TRBV6-5 with TRBJ1-2; tentatively, D is TRBD1 (6 bases). The TCR was taken from a man between 60 and 75 years old with acute or convalescent COVID-19. The sample consisted of peripheral blood. The CDR3 region is CASRGDRLPLGYTF. CDR3 in DNA: TGTGCCAGCAGGGGAGACAGGCTCCCCTTGGGCTACACCTTC.